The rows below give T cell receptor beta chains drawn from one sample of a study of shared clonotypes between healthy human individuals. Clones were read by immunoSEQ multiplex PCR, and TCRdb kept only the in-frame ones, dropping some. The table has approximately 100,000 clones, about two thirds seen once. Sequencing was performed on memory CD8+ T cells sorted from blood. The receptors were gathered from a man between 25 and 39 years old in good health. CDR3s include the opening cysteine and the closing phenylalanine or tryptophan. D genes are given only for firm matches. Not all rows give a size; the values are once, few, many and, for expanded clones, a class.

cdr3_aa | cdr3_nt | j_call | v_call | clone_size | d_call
CASSQEIAGGYEQYF | TGCGCCAGCAGCCAAGAGATAGCGGGAGGATACGAGCAGTACTTC | TRBJ2-7 | TRBV4-3 | - | TRBD2
CSGRDPSYEQYF | TGCAGCGGCCGGGACCCGTCCTACGAGCAGTACTTC | TRBJ2-7 | TRBV29-1 | once | -
CASSRPGQGAGEQFF | TGCGCCAGCAGCAGGCCGGGACAGGGGGCGGGTGAGCAGTTCTTC | TRBJ2-1 | TRBV5-1 | - | TRBD1
CASSESLTRETQYF | TGCGCCAGCAGTGAGTCACTTACCCGAGAGACCCAGTACTTC | TRBJ2-5 | TRBV10-2 | - | -
CASSRRTSRRTFGEQYF | TGTGCCAGCAGCCGACGGACTAGTCGGAGAACTTTCGGTGAGCAGTACTTC | TRBJ2-7 | TRBV27 | - | TRBD2
CSVEGGGLYNEQFF | TGCAGCGTTGAAGGGGGGGGGCTCTACAATGAGCAGTTCTTC | TRBJ2-1 | TRBV29-1 | - | -
CASSYSNGGSYNEQFF | TGTGCCAGCAGTTACTCGAACGGGGGCTCCTACAATGAGCAGTTCTTC | TRBJ2-1 | TRBV6-5 | once | -
CASSPRSDGYTF | TGTGCCAGCAGCCCCCGTTCCGATGGCTACACCTTC | TRBJ1-2 | TRBV7-8 | - | -
CASSKRTSGIETQYF | TGTGCCAGCAGCAAGAGGACTAGCGGGATTGAGACCCAGTACTTC | TRBJ2-5 | TRBV7-6 | - | TRBD2
CARRSNEKLFF | TGTGCCAGAAGGAGTAATGAAAAACTGTTTTTT | TRBJ1-4 | TRBV21-1 | - | -
CASSQNLRGRRDTEAFF | TGTGCCAGCAGCCAAAACCTGAGGGGACGCCGCGACACTGAAGCTTTCTTT | TRBJ1-1 | TRBV4-2 | - | -
CASSLNVGLIQETQYF | TGCGCCAGCAGCTTGAACGTTGGACTCATCCAAGAGACCCAGTACTTC | TRBJ2-5 | TRBV5-1 | few | -
CASSLGLRGVGYTF | TGTGCCAGCAGCTTAGGGCTCAGAGGGGTTGGCTACACCTTC | TRBJ1-2 | TRBV11-2 | - | -
CASSVGENTEAFF | TGTGCCAGCAGCGTAGGGGAAAACACTGAAGCTTTCTTT | TRBJ1-1 | TRBV9 | few | -
CSVLPVLSYEQYF | TGCAGCGTTCTTCCAGTCCTCTCCTACGAGCAGTACTTC | TRBJ2-7 | TRBV29-1 | - | -
CASSYNGPVETQYF | TGTGCCAGCAGTTATAATGGACCCGTGGAGACCCAGTACTTC | TRBJ2-5 | TRBV6-5 | - | -
CASSLRPLGTGFGDDEQFF | TGTGCCAGCAGCCTACGCCCTCTCGGGACAGGGTTCGGGGACGATGAGCAGTTCTTC | TRBJ2-1 | TRBV14 | few | TRBD1
CASSLWGGQPQHF | TGTGCCAGCAGTTTATGGGGGGGTCAGCCCCAGCATTTT | TRBJ1-5 | TRBV27 | few | -
CASSEWGGTEAFF | TGTGCCAGCAGCGAATGGGGGGGCACTGAAGCTTTCTTT | TRBJ1-1 | TRBV6-5 | - | -
CASSLSGTGGRGYTF | TGTGCCAGCAGTTTATCCGGGACAGGCGGCCGTGGCTACACCTTC | TRBJ1-2 | TRBV27 | - | TRBD1
CASSNAGLAGASSYEQYF | TGTGCCAGCAGCAATGCCGGACTAGCGGGAGCCTCGTCCTACGAGCAGTACTTC | TRBJ2-7 | TRBV2 | few | TRBD2
CSVFGGQGYGYTF | TGCAGCGTGTTTGGGGGGCAGGGTTATGGCTACACCTTC | TRBJ1-2 | TRBV29-1 | - | -
CASSFSGNQPQHF | TGTGCCAGCAGCTTCTCAGGGAATCAGCCCCAGCATTTT | TRBJ1-5 | TRBV5-6 | - | -
CASSLSSGGNTIYF | TGTGCCAGCAGTTTATCTTCAGGAGGAAACACCATATATTTT | TRBJ1-3 | TRBV27 | - | -
CASSSDLSVAFF | TGTGCCAGCAGCTCCGACCTCTCAGTGGCTTTCTTT | TRBJ1-1 | TRBV5-4 | - | -
CASSARPWARATEAFF | TGTGCCAGCAGCGCCCGGCCGTGGGCTAGGGCCACTGAAGCTTTCTTT | TRBJ1-1 | TRBV9 | - | -
CASSFQGSGEQYF | TGTGCCAGCAGTTTTCAGGGTTCCGGCGAGCAGTACTTC | TRBJ2-7 | TRBV28 | few | -
CASGGDSRYGYTF | TGTGCCAGCGGCGGGGACAGTCGATATGGCTACACCTTC | TRBJ1-2 | TRBV6-5 | - | TRBD1
CASRLAGYEQFF | TGTGCCAGCCGGCTAGCGGGATATGAGCAGTTCTTC | TRBJ2-1 | TRBV27 | - | TRBD2
CASSVDPAGYEQYF | TGTGCCAGCAGCGTAGACCCCGCCGGGTACGAGCAGTACTTC | TRBJ2-7 | TRBV9 | few | -